A selection of T cell receptor beta chains follows, all from one sample in a study of shared clonotypes between healthy human individuals. Repertoires were generated with immunoSEQ multiplex PCR, while TCRdb's copy carries only in-frame clones and drops some. The data show about 1 million clones, around three quarters seen once. Sequenced input: memory CD4+ T cells from PBMCs. Receptor source: a man between 18 and 35 years old in good health. Some clones in this sample may be carry-over from other donors' samples. The CDR3 runs from the conserved cysteine through the conserved F or W. D genes are given only for firm matches. Some rows have no size entry. The others give once, few or many, or a class for an expanded clone.

TRBJ2-2	TRBV4-2	few	TRBD2	CASSQDLAGGNTGELFF	TGTGCCAGCAGCCAAGATCTAGCGGGAGGGAACACCGGGGAGCTGTTTTTT
TRBJ2-1	TRBV29-1	-	-	CSVDRDLRIGDEQFF	TGCAGCGTAGATAGAGATCTCCGCATTGGCGATGAGCAGTTCTTC
TRBJ1-5	TRBV19	-	-	CASSIVGSQHF	TGTGCCAGTAGTATAGTTGGGTCCCAGCATTTT
TRBJ1-2	TRBV10-3	-	-	CAMSSRATHTNYGYTF	TGTGCCATGTCGTCCAGGGCCACTCATACTAACTATGGCTACACCTTC
TRBJ1-1	TRBV18	-	-	CASSPSIPRGENTEAFF	TGTGCCAGCTCACCTTCTATCCCGCGCGGGGAGAACACTGAAGCTTTCTTT
TRBJ2-7	TRBV25-1	-	-	CASSEWTYEQYF	TGTGCCAGCAGTGAATGGACCTACGAGCAGTACTTC
TRBJ2-5	TRBV10-3	-	-	CAMRGPEKETQYF	TGTGCCATGAGGGGCCCAGAGAAGGAGACCCAGTACTTC
TRBJ2-1	TRBV4-3	-	TRBD2	CASSQAASGSGAYNEQFF	TGCGCCAGCAGCCAAGCGGCTAGCGGGAGTGGGGCTTACAATGAGCAGTTCTTC
TRBJ1-3	TRBV27	-	-	CASSPPRYSGNTIYF	TGTGCCAGCAGCCCACCGCGGTACTCTGGAAACACCATATATTTT
TRBJ2-3	TRBV9	-	TRBD2	CASSVEVGGVDTQYF	TGTGCCAGCAGCGTAGAAGTGGGAGGGGTAGATACGCAGTATTTT
TRBJ1-3	TRBV9	-	-	CASSVGRGGTGNTIYF	TGTGCCAGCAGCGTAGGAAGGGGAGGAACTGGAAACACCATATATTTT
TRBJ2-1	TRBV11-2	few	-	CASSLRFQQDEQFF	TGTGCCAGCAGCTTACGATTCCAGCAAGATGAGCAGTTCTTC
TRBJ2-2	TRBV5-4	-	TRBD2	CASSLALTSGETGELFF	TGTGCCAGCAGCTTGGCGCTTACTAGCGGGGAAACCGGGGAGCTGTTTTTT
TRBJ1-2	TRBV9	-	-	CASSVVSGGAGGYTF	TGTGCCAGCAGCGTAGTAAGTGGGGGCGCAGGTGGCTACACCTTC
TRBJ2-3	TRBV18	-	-	CASSPPTGTDTQYF	TGTGCCAGCTCACCACCGACGGGGACAGATACGCAGTATTTT
TRBJ2-7	TRBV10-3	-	-	CAISDLAQLYF	TGTGCCATCAGTGATCTAGCCCAGTTGTACTTC
TRBJ2-7	TRBV9	once	-	CASSAPNRVMKTYEQYF	TGTGCCAGCAGCGCCCCCAACAGGGTCATGAAAACCTACGAGCAGTACTTC
TRBJ2-7	TRBV6-1	-	TRBD2	CASSLRLAGEYEQYF	TGTGCCAGCAGTTTGCGACTAGCGGGAGAATACGAGCAGTACTTC
TRBJ2-1	TRBV19	-	TRBD2	CASSSRASGRLYNEQFF	TGTGCCAGTAGTAGTCGGGCTAGCGGGAGACTCTACAATGAGCAGTTCTTC
TRBJ1-2	TRBV6-5	few	-	CASSIREYSNYGYTF	TGTGCCAGCAGCATCAGGGAATATTCTAACTATGGCTACACCTTC
TRBJ1-2	TRBV6-4	once	-	CASSDWGRVGYTF	TGTGCCAGCAGTGACTGGGGGCGCGTAGGCTACACCTTC
TRBJ2-1	TRBV5-1	-	-	CASTYGAGRPSEQFF	TGCGCCAGCACCTATGGGGCGGGTAGACCCAGTGAGCAGTTCTTC
TRBJ2-7	TRBV28	-	-	CATGTDGGSFEQYF	TGTGCCACCGGGACCGATGGGGGTTCTTTCGAGCAGTACTTC